What follows are 15 T cell receptor beta chains derived from one specimen sequenced in a study of cytomegalovirus exposure and HLA in healthy donors. With 60 Vbeta and 13 Jbeta primers, the PCR was carried out. Profiling relied on immunoSEQ multiplex PCR, and the TCRdb table lists in-frame clones only, not all of them. The data hold approximately 130,000 clones, with nearly 80% observed a single time. Sequencing used PBMCs. Receptors originate from a middle-aged woman in good health and CMV-seronegative.

The rearrangement joins TRBV29-1 to TRBJ1-5; 7 nucleotides match TRBD1. This CDR3 comprises 16 residues. V gave up 0 bases and J gave up 0 bases; unmatched junction bases: 5. The germline gives CDR1 SQVTM, CDR2 ANQGSEA. CDR3 region: CSVEEGTEYSNQPQHF. The CDR3 DNA reads TGCAGCGTTGAAGAGGGGACAGAGTATAGCAATCAGCCCCAGCATTTT.

The V call is TRBV7-2, the J call TRBJ2-2; D perhaps matches TRBD1 (5 bases). The germline gives CDR1 SGHTA, CDR2 FQGNSA. Trimming stripped 5 bases from V and 7 bases from J, with 8 bases between. This CDR3 comprises 12 residues. CDR3: CASSRQRGELFF. As DNA, the CDR3 is TGTGCCAGCAGCCGACAGCGCGGGGAGCTGTTTTTT.

This rearrangement joins TRBV6-1 to TRBJ1-5; 7 bases line up with TRBD1. J was trimmed by 2 bases and V by 8 bases; bases with no gene match: 9. This CDR3 contains 15 residues. Germline V gene sequence: CDR1 MNHNS, CDR2 SASEGT. The CDR3 DNA follows: TGTGCCAGCCAGTGGGGCAGGGGGGGCAATCAGCCCCAGCATTTT. It codes for CASQWGRGGNQPQHF.

For the CDR3, the DNA is TGTGCCAGTAGTCTCTATATCGGGGATGAAAAACTGTTTTTT. As protein: CASSLYIGDEKLFF. This chain uses TRBV19 with TRBJ1-4; D gene ambiguous. CDR1 and CDR2 (germline): LNHDA, SQIVND (reference sequence). Trimming stripped 5 bases from V and 6 bases from J, with 13 bases between. This CDR3 is 14 amino acids long.

The chain recombines TRBV19 with TRBJ1-5; D is unclear. With 5 bases removed from V and 6 bases from J, the gap between germline ends came to 14 bases. CDR1 and CDR2 from the germline V gene are LNHDA and SQIVND (reference sequence). CDR3 size: 14 residues. The CDR3 sequence is CASSPPVAGQPQHF. The CDR3 nucleotides read TGTGCCAGTAGTCCCCCGGTGGCGGGTCAGCCCCAGCATTTT.

V gene TRBV2 combines with J gene TRBJ2-2; D ambiguous. CDR3 length equals 13 residues. V lost 6 bases and J lost 6, with 11 bases in between. The germline gives CDR1 SNHLY, CDR2 FYNNEI. CDR3 protein: CASSEKFPGELFF. In DNA, the CDR3 is TGTGCCAGCAGCGAGAAGTTCCCCGGGGAGCTGTTTTTT.

This chain uses TRBV28 with TRBJ2-6, with D possibly TRBD1 on 6 matching bases. Germline CDR1 is MDHEN and CDR2 is SYDVKM. The CDR3 sequence is 15 residues long. V dropped 6 bases and J dropped 4 bases, with 13 bases sitting between them. The CDR3 protein is CASSRRGYGANVLTF. The CDR3 DNA reads TGTGCCAGCAGCCGCAGGGGATACGGGGCCAACGTCCTGACTTTC.

As regards this clone: One end of the junction is discordant with germline, which a read error may explain. The CDR3 spells CASSQVSSGANGLTF. The CDR3 region has the DNA TGCGCCAGCAGCCAGGTGAGCTCTGGGGCCAACGGCCTGACTTTC. The rearrangement uses TRBV4-1 and TRBJ2-6, with D tentatively TRBD1 (5 bases). The CDR3 covers 15 residues. Looked up from germline, CDR1 is MGHRA and CDR2 is YSYEKL.

The chain carries TRBV28 and TRBJ2-7, with a weak D call TRBD1 (5 bases). The V end was cut by 4 bases, the J end by 0 bases, with 16 bases between. This CDR3 has 16 amino acids. Looked up from germline, CDR1 is MDHEN and CDR2 is SYDVKM. The CDR3 region has the DNA TGTGCCAGCAGTTCGCCCAGACAGAAACTCTCCTACGAGCAGTACTTC. As protein: CASSSPRQKLSYEQYF.

The chain couples TRBV6-5 to TRBJ1-3, with D maybe TRBD1 (5 bases). Looked up from germline, CDR1 is MNHEY and CDR2 is SVGAGI. V was trimmed by 4 bases and J by 3 bases, leaving 10 bases between them. The CDR3 length is 14 residues. The CDR3 spells CASSFGTYGNTIYF. The CDR3 bases are TGTGCCAGCAGTTTTGGGACTTATGGAAACACCATATATTTT.

The V call is TRBV2, the J call TRBJ2-2; unclear D gene. Trimming left V 3 bases short and J 2 bases short, with 7 bases between. The CDR3 runs to 14 residues. Germline assignment: CDR1 SNHLY and CDR2 FYNNEI. The CDR3 DNA reads TGTGCCAGCAGTGAGACTCCTAACACCGGGGAGCTGTTTTTT. This gives the protein CASSETPNTGELFF.

The chain carries TRBV2 and TRBJ2-7, with 11 bases lining up with TRBD2. Germline V gene sequence: CDR1 SNHLY, CDR2 FYNNEI. The CDR3 runs to 17 residues. V was pared by 1 base and J by 2 bases, with 7 bases of the junction left unmatched. The DNA of the CDR3 is TGTGCCAGCAGTGAAGGAACTAGCGGGGGTTTTCCCTACGAGCAGTACTTC. Translation: CASSEGTSGGFPYEQYF. The full variable domain, rest sourced from reference TRBV2 and TRBJ2-7, is EPEVTQTPSHQVTQMGQEVILRCVPISNHLYFYWYRQILGQKVEFLVSFYNNEISEKSEIFDDQFSVERPDGSNFTLKIRSTKLEDSAMYFCASSEGTSGGFPYEQYFGPGTRLTVT.

The V call is TRBV11-2, the J call TRBJ1-2, with unresolved D. CDR1 and CDR2 (germline): SGHAT, FQNNGV. The length of the CDR3 is 15 residues. V gave up 0 bases and J gave up 5 bases, with 13 bases separating them. The chain's CDR3 is CASSLEPSMQYGYTF. DNA of the CDR3: TGTGCCAGCAGCTTAGAGCCCTCAATGCAGTATGGCTACACCTTC. Drawing the rest from reference TRBV11-2 and TRBJ1-2, the complete variable domain is EAGVAQSPRYKIIEKRQSVAFWCNPISGHATLYWYQQILGQGPKLLIQFQNNGVVDDSQLPKDRFSAERLKGVDSTLKIQPAKLEDSAVYLCASSLEPSMQYGYTFGSGTRLTVV.

Worth noting for this clone: One end of the junction is discordant with germline, which a read error may explain. The rearrangement links TRBV28 to TRBJ1-3, with no clear D. CDR3 size: 15 residues. Looked up from germline, CDR1 is MDHEN and CDR2 is SYDVKM. CDR3 in amino acids: CASSFSQFSGDTIYF. The CDR3 DNA reads TGTGCCAGCAGTTTTAGTCAGTTCTCTGGAGACACCATATATTTT.

The rearrangement uses TRBV6-6 and TRBJ1-5; TRBD1 is a possible D gene (6 bases). This CDR3 is built from 13 residues. Germline V gives CDR1 MNHNY, CDR2 SVGAGI (reference sequence). V was clipped by 8 bases and J by 3 bases, with 11 bases between them. CDR3 in amino acids: CASERTDNQPQHF. The CDR3 coding sequence is TGTGCCAGCGAAAGGACAGACAATCAGCCCCAGCATTTT.